These 16 T cell receptor beta chains were all obtained from the same sample, sequenced in a study of tumor-infiltrating lymphocytes in oesophageal squamous cell carcinoma. TCRdb redid the calling of the PCR reads with MiXCR, one entry per CDR3 protein. The sample has approximately 10,000 distinct CDR3 sequences, roughly 54% seen once. Material: esophageal tumor tissue. The origin of the receptors is a male donor with esophageal squamous cell carcinoma.

Points on this clonotype: The junction departs from germline at one end; a sequencing error may be responsible. The rearrangement joins TRBV7-8 to TRBJ2-3, with 13 bases that match TRBD2. CDR1 and CDR2 (germline): SGHVS, FQNEAQ. CDR3 length: 15 residues. The DNA for the CDR3 is TGTGCCAGCAGCCCAACTAGCGGGAGGGCCGACCAGGAGTACTTC. As protein: CASSPTSGRADQEYF.

This clonotype came up once. The rearrangement links TRBV11-3 to TRBJ2-3; unclear D gene. The CDR3 is made up of 13 amino acids. V shed 2 bases and J shed 8 bases, with 11 bases lying between them. Germline V gives CDR1 SGHNT, CDR2 YENEEA. CDR3 nucleotide sequence: TGTGCCAGCAGCTTAAACAAGGCCGGTACGCAGTATTTT. Residues: CASSLNKAGTQYF.

The chain carries TRBV6-1 and TRBJ2-7; 12 bases align to TRBD1. After removal of 5 bases from V and 6 bases from J, the junction contained 8 bases not matched to a gene. The CDR3 loop spans 15 amino acids. CDR1 and CDR2 (germline): MNHNS, SASEGT. Here the CDR3 reads CASSPPGQGAFEQYF. CDR3 sequence (DNA): TGTGCCAGCAGTCCCCCGGGACAGGGGGCTTTCGAGCAGTACTTC.

Within the sample, this clonotype is medium-sized. With a much larger clone just one base away, this may be a read error. J is TRBJ2-1 and V is TRBV7-6; D is perhaps TRBD2 (6 bases). The J call is doubtful: the DNA matches TRBJ2-7 better. The CDR3 is 16 amino acids. Germline-derived CDR1 and CDR2 are SGHVS and FNYEAQ. The CDR3 loop reads CASSFLTGDSYNEQYF. In nucleotides, the CDR3 is TGTGCCAGCAGCTTTTTAACGGGAGACTCCTACAATGAGCAGTACTTC.

The chain links TRBV12-3 or TRBV12-4 to TRBJ2-3, with 7 bases identical to TRBD2. The J call could be wrong; TRBJ2-7 is a better fit for the DNA end. The CDR3 has 14 residues. CDR3 loop: CASSLKGLPYEQYF. The CDR3 DNA sequence: TGTGCCAGCAGTTTAAAGGGACTACCCTACGAGCAGTACTTC.

The V and J genes are TRBV11-1 and TRBJ2-2; TRBD2 agrees at 8 bases. V shed 5 bases and J 3 bases; nucleotides not matched to a gene: 5. The CDR3 length is 15 residues. Germline-derived CDR1 and CDR2 are SGHAT and FQDESV (reference sequence). Here the CDR3 reads CASSLGLVDTGELFF. In DNA form, the CDR3 reads TGTGCCAGCAGCCTGGGACTAGTAGACACCGGGGAGCTGTTTTTT.

With regard to this clonotype: Germline is not matched at one junction end, which may reflect a read error. The CDR3 region has the DNA TGTGCTAGCAGCCCCGACAGGGGTGTCTACGAGCAGTACTTC. This gives the protein CASSPDRGVYEQYF. The V and J genes are TRBV7-7 and TRBJ2-7; 8 bases map to TRBD1. This CDR3 region has 14 residues. The V gene's germline CDR1 is SSHAT and CDR2 FNYEAQ (reference sequence).

This chain connects TRBV27 to TRBJ1-1; no firm D call. The CDR3 extends over 15 amino acids. Germline V gene data show CDR1 as MNHEY and CDR2 as SMNVEV (reference sequence). Trimming took 8 bases from V and 1 from J, leaving 17 bases between them. CDR3 region: CASAILGASNTEAFF. In DNA form, the CDR3 reads TGTGCCAGCGCCATCCTCGGCGCCTCGAACACTGAAGCTTTCTTT.

The chain combines TRBV7-2 with TRBJ2-2; D might be TRBD1 (6 bases). The CDR3 loop spans 16 amino acids. Trimming left V 5 bases short and J 1 base short, with 14 bases between. Per the germline V gene, CDR1 is SGHTA and CDR2 is FQGNSA. Here the CDR3 reads CASSITDRENTGELFF. The CDR3 nucleotides are TGTGCCAGCAGCATAACGGACAGAGAGAACACCGGGGAGCTGTTTTTT.

There are many counts of this clonotype. This sequence joins TRBV6-1 and TRBJ2-5; weak D call: TRBD2 (5 bases). Germline V gene sequence: CDR1 MNHNS, CDR2 SASEGT. The CDR3 loop spans 14 amino acids. Between the trimmed V and J ends, which lost 5 bases and 1 base, there was a span of 11 bases. The CDR3 nucleotides read TGTGCCAGCAGTTACCGGGAACCCCAAGAGACCCAGTACTTC. Translating gives CASSYREPQETQYF.

This clonotype was found a few times. The V and J genes are TRBV4-1 and TRBJ2-5; 8 bases line up with TRBD1. The assigned J gene may be wrong: the sequence end matches TRBJ2-7 better. The CDR3 has 14 amino acids. CDR1 and CDR2 from the germline V gene are MGHRA and YSYEKL. This CDR3 is CASSLRTGSYEQYF. In DNA, the CDR3 is TGCGCCAGCAGCCTAAGGACAGGGTCCTACGAGCAGTACTTC.

This clonotype came up many times. The rearrangement uses TRBV9 and TRBJ2-2, with D maybe TRBD1 (6 bases). Looked up from germline, CDR1 is SGDLS and CDR2 is YYNGEE. The CDR3 sequence is 15 residues long. Deletions cut 0 bases from V and 4 bases from J, with 10 bases between. CDR3 DNA: TGTGCCAGCAGCGTAGAGGACAGACCCACCGGGGAGCTGTTTTTT. This translates into CASSVEDRPTGELFF. Using reference TRBV9 and TRBJ2-2 for the parts outside the CDR3, the full variable domain is DSGVTQTPKHLITATGQRVTLRCSPRSGDLSVYWYQQSLDQGLQFLIQYYNGEERAKGNILERFSAQQFPDLHSELNLSSLELGDSALYFCASSVEDRPTGELFFGEGSRLTVL.

This clonotype showed up just a few times. The V call is TRBV7-6, the J call TRBJ2-1, with a possible D match to TRBD2 (6 bases). V was trimmed by 7 bases and J by 1 base, leaving 8 bases between them. Germline assignment: CDR1 SGHVS and CDR2 FNYEAQ. The CDR3 loop spans 13 amino acids. The CDR3 is CASTSGSYNEQFF. The CDR3 DNA sequence: TGTGCCAGCACGAGCGGGTCCTACAATGAGCAGTTCTTC.

This sequence joins TRBV19 and TRBJ2-7, with 7 bases aligning to TRBD1. Per the germline V gene, CDR1 is LNHDA and CDR2 is SQIVND (reference sequence). The CDR3 spans 15 residues. J lost 0 bases, V lost 1 base, and 3 bases had no gene match. The DNA for the CDR3 is TGTGCCAGTAGTATAGGGCCAGGGGGCTCCTACGAGCAGTACTTC. This sequence encodes CASSIGPGGSYEQYF. Complete variable domain (other parts from reference TRBV19 and TRBJ2-7): DGGITQSPKYLFRKEGQNVTLSCEQNLNHDAMYWYRQDPGQGLRLIYYSQIVNDFQKGDIAEGYSVSREKKESFPLTVTSAQKNPTAFYLCASSIGPGGSYEQYFGPGTRLTVT.

This clonotype was seen a handful of times. The rearrangement uses TRBV12-3 or TRBV12-4 and TRBJ2-2; the match to TRBD2 covers 13 bases. The CDR3 runs 17 residues. V shed 5 bases, J shed 0 bases, and the junction held 3 bases outside the gene matches. This chain's CDR3 is CASSRTSGGTNTGELFF. CDR3 bases: TGTGCCAGCAGTCGGACTAGCGGGGGTACGAACACCGGGGAGCTGTTTTTT.

The chain couples TRBV7-9 to TRBJ1-1; possible D gene TRBD1, 6 bases. V gave up 5 bases and J gave up 1 base, with 14 bases separating them. The CDR3 has 15 residues. Germline-derived CDR1 and CDR2 are SEHNR and FQNEAQ (reference sequence). Here the CDR3 DNA reads TGTGCCAGCAGCCAGAGGGGGGCGGGGAACACTGAAGCTTTCTTT. Its translation: CASSQRGAGNTEAFF. Full variable domain (outside the CDR3, taken from reference TRBV7-9 and TRBJ1-1): DTGVSQNPRHKITKRGQNVTFRCDPISEHNRLYWYRQTLGQGPEFLTYFQNEAQLEKSRLLSDRFSAERPKGSFSTLEIQRTEQGDSAMYLCASSQRGAGNTEAFFGQGTRLTVV.